Detailed here is one TCR beta chain. Its antigen is still unknown. One base away there is no much larger clone; base qualities are not given. The germline V gene yields LGHNA for CDR1 and YNFKEQ for CDR2. Reading from cysteine to phenylalanine, the CDR3 counts 18 amino acids. CDR3 DNA only is kept here, 54 bases in frame from base 1. V is shortened by 2 bases, J by 0 bases, and the region joining them spans 17 bases. Libraries were built with PCR. For sequencing, an Illumina HiSeq 2500 was employed. To reduce PCR and sequencing biases, unique molecular identifiers were built into the TCR beta cDNA libraries. Every 1 to 10 million input T cells yielded roughly 500,000 cDNA molecules, meaning each molecule approximated one T cell. The patient libraries were prepared and sequenced with the same protocol used for the earlier healthy control dataset. Samples belonging to the same batch were prepared together, multiplexed and sequenced on a shared HiSeq lane. On the study's bioinformatics: Raw barcoded reads were processed with MIGEC, discarding single-read molecular identifier groups before consensus assembly and CDR3 extraction. VDJtools was used for post-analysis of the clonotype tables, with diversity normalized by down-sampling every dataset to the smallest sample size. Repertoire overlap clustering matched CDR3 amino acid but not nucleotide sequences to correct batch-related cross-sample contamination. Through fastp at Q25 and MiXCR, TCRdb rebuilt clones from the public reads, retaining in-frame beta chains. Rows with a matching CDR3 protein are joined into one entry that keeps the most common DNA and genes. Clone size and V and J calls follow TCRdb, not the original study. This sample is represented by 750,000 to 950,000 distinct CDR3 sequences; under 70% of them were singletons. The ten largest clones take up 4.6% of the sample.

The sample originates from a study of post-analysis software for immune sequencing data (dated by TCRdb to the mid-2010s). Some background on the complete study: Relapsing-remitting, secondary progressive and progressive-relapsing multiple sclerosis were recorded as disease courses, and subtype annotation was lacking for some patients. The multiple sclerosis patient repertoires were compared with around ten previously published healthy control repertoires from donors aged roughly 6 to 27 years. A subset of samples was prepared in parallel using single-end sample barcoding, then pooled and co-amplified after Illumina adapter ligation. What the study reported, not specific to this receptor: Several TRBV segments, including TRBV5-6, TRBV5-1 and TRBV20-1, were significantly more frequent in patients than controls. Direct clustering with F measure showed strong co-clustering of samples prepared in the same batch, prompting a batch-effect correction. The multiple sclerosis patient group was slightly younger than the control group. Compared with controls, multiple sclerosis patients had significantly lower normalized Chao1 diversity, a finding suggesting substantial peripheral T-cell clonal expansion.

To demonstrate the VDJtools post-analysis software, the study profiled TCR beta repertoires from the peripheral blood of 10 to 15 young patients with multiple sclerosis. The multiple sclerosis patients were children and adolescents ranging in age from roughly 6 to 16 years. This clonotype was sampled from a girl between 10 and 17 years old with multiple sclerosis. The chain is made from TRBV4-2 and TRBJ2-1, with TRBD1 perhaps the D gene, on 6 matching bases. What was sequenced was blood. The CDR3 region: CASSQNPRGAGSYNEQFF. The DNA reads as follows: TGTGCCAGCAGCCAAAATCCCAGGGGCGCAGGCTCCTACAATGAGCAGTTCTTC.